The 10 T cell receptor beta chains presented below share a single source sample, sequenced in a study of blood T cell repertoires in COVID-19. The method was immunoSEQ multiplex PCR; TCRdb's version includes in-frame clones alone and lacks a portion of them. The sample contains roughly 350,000 clones, 70% to 90% of which appear only once. Specimen: peripheral blood. The receptors derive from a woman in her 50s with active or convalescent COVID-19.

The DNA for the CDR3 is TGTGCCAGCAGCTTAGGTTCGACAAGGGAGACCCAGTACTTC. Protein sequence: CASSLGSTRETQYF. The chain links TRBV7-2 to TRBJ2-5, with D uncertain. Germline lookup yields CDR1 SGHTA and CDR2 FQGNSA. CDR3 length: 14 residues. Trimming shortened V by 1 base and J by 5 bases, and 11 bases separated the two germline ends.

The chain is built from TRBV27 and TRBJ1-6; 11 positions agree with TRBD1. V lost 4 bases to trimming and J lost 7 bases; unmatched junction nucleotides: 12. Germline CDR1 and CDR2: MNHEY and SMNVEV (reference sequence). This CDR3 contains 18 residues. CDR3 sequence reads: CASSSYISGTGGNSPLHF. In DNA form, the CDR3 reads TGTGCCAGCAGTTCATATATCTCCGGGACAGGGGGAAATTCACCCCTCCACTTT.

This clone was counted once. V is TRBV7-2 and J is TRBJ1-4; D is ambiguous. The V end lost 1 base, the J end lost 8 bases, and 14 bases lay between the germline ends. Germline lookup yields CDR1 SGHTA and CDR2 FQGNSA. The length of the CDR3 is 15 residues. CDR3 in amino acids: CASSLEPGIGEKLFF. CDR3 DNA sequence: TGTGCCAGCAGCTTAGAACCGGGGATCGGGGAAAAACTGTTTTTT.

The genes are TRBV27 and TRBJ2-1; 7 bases align to TRBD2. Germline lookup yields CDR1 MNHEY and CDR2 SMNVEV (reference sequence). V lost 8 bases and J lost 0; bases outside the gene matches: 1. The CDR3 contains 13 residues. The CDR3 spells CASGRGSYNEQFF. CDR3 bases: TGTGCCAGCGGGAGGGGCTCCTACAATGAGCAGTTCTTC.

V usage is TRBV4-2 and J usage is TRBJ2-3; possibly TRBD2 for D (5 bases). Germline loops: CDR1 LGHNA, CDR2 YNFKEQ. V dropped 1 base and J dropped 6 bases, with 17 bases sitting between them. This CDR3 is 16 amino acids long. The CDR3 spells CASSQAGWNPPDTQYF. The DNA of the CDR3 is TGTGCCAGCAGCCAAGCGGGATGGAATCCCCCGGATACGCAGTATTTT.

This clone occurred once. V usage is TRBV18 and J usage is TRBJ1-2; possibly TRBD1 for D (5 bases). Trimming took 6 bases from V and 7 from J, leaving 21 bases between them. The germline V gene has CDR1 KGHSH and CDR2 LQKENI. The CDR3 is made up of 15 amino acids. DNA for the CDR3: TGTGCCAGCTCGGACATCGACATCCCTTTTGGTGGCTACACCTTC. This codes for CASSDIDIPFGGYTF.

This CDR3 reads CASSRGRLNTEAFF. The DNA for the CDR3 is TGTGCCAGCAGCCGCGGCCGACTAAACACTGAAGCTTTCTTT. The J gene is TRBJ1-1, the V gene TRBV5-6, with no clear D. Trimming cost V 4 bases and J 2 bases, with 12 bases left between them. Germline V gives CDR1 SGHDT, CDR2 YYEEEE. The CDR3 totals 14 residues.

In its sample, this clone was seen once. This chain joins TRBV7-3 and TRBJ2-1; 8 bases are a match to TRBD1. V shed 1 base and J 7 bases; nucleotides not matched to a gene: 12. This CDR3 comprises 17 residues. CDR1 is SGHTA and CDR2 is FQGTGA in the germline V gene. The CDR3 reads CASSLIGGQGAQNEQFF. The CDR3 nucleotides are TGTGCCAGCAGCTTAATAGGAGGGCAGGGGGCGCAGAATGAGCAGTTCTTC.

The CDR3 nucleotides read TGTGCCAGCAGTTACCGGGACACACTAAAAAACATTCAGTACTTC. As protein: CASSYRDTLKNIQYF. This chain joins TRBV2 and TRBJ2-4, with D tentatively TRBD1 (6 bases). Looked up from germline, CDR1 is SNHLY and CDR2 is FYNNEI. V gave up 5 bases and J gave up 4 bases, with 15 bases separating them. CDR3 length equals 15 residues.

V usage is TRBV20-1 and J usage is TRBJ2-3, with D hard to call. Germline CDR1 reads DFQATT; CDR2 reads SNEGSKA (reference sequence). With 3 bases removed from V and 6 bases from J, the gap between germline ends came to 13 bases. This CDR3 is built from 13 residues. CDR3 nucleotide sequence: TGCAGTGCTAGTAGGCCGGGTCTTGATACGCAGTATTTT. As protein: CSASRPGLDTQYF.